The source of this TCR beta chain is a study of blood T cell repertoires in COVID-19. Turning to the study itself: Nucleic acid was either cDNA or gDNA, and it came from T cells, B-cell-depleted T cells, or PBMCs.

Germline V gives CDR1 SNHLY, CDR2 FYNNEI. V was clipped by 7 bases and J by 7 bases; unmatched bases: 9. The CDR3 is 16 amino acids. Profiling relied on immunoSEQ multiplex PCR, and the TCRdb table lists in-frame clones only, not all of them. Of roughly 500,000 clones in the sample, roughly nine tenths were seen once. Participant age was roughly 18 to 95 years, and participants resided in about two dozen US areas. Either two negative PCRs, clearance, or symptom resolution qualified Cohort 3 donors as recovered. The receptor's source is a woman in her sixties who had recovered from COVID-19. The rearrangement links TRBV2 to TRBJ2-1; 14 bases map to TRBD2. The sample was PBMCs or T cells enriched from blood (not recorded which). CDR3 coding DNA: TGTGCCAGCACTTCGACTAGCGGGGGGGCCGGGAATGAGCAGTTCTTC. Translation: CASTSTSGGAGNEQFF.